Listed here are 5 T cell receptor beta chains from one sample, sequenced in a study of beta chain features in type 1 diabetes. Isolated RNA was reverse transcribed in full, so expressed TCRB transcripts were sequenced. Assay: immunoSEQ multiplex PCR; the TCRdb copy retains only in-frame clones and omits some. The sample carries more than 300,000 clones, around 16% recorded once. The source material was naive CD4+ T cells from blood. Every receptor here comes from a woman between 18 and 29 years old in good health.

This clone was detected a few times. The rearrangement links TRBV28 to TRBJ1-2; D perhaps matches TRBD1 (6 bases). The CDR3 covers 15 residues. The germline V gene has CDR1 MDHEN and CDR2 SYDVKM. V was trimmed by 2 bases and J by 7 bases, leaving 17 bases between them. CDR3 bases: TGTGCCAGCAGTTTAGATGGACAGTACGGAGTTGGCTACACCTTC. The encoded protein is CASSLDGQYGVGYTF.

This clone was found a few times. The genes are TRBV6-5 and TRBJ2-1, with 8 bases aligning to TRBD1. The germline gives CDR1 MNHEY, CDR2 SVGAGI. The CDR3 is 14 residues long. V gave up 4 bases and J gave up 7 bases; unmatched junction bases: 6. CDR3 protein: CASSSGQGGNEQFF. Written as DNA, the CDR3 is TGTGCCAGCAGTTCCGGACAGGGCGGAAATGAGCAGTTCTTC.

The chain uses TRBV5-4 and TRBJ1-5; the D gene is possibly TRBD1 (6 bases). CDR3 length equals 14 residues. Germline CDR1 reads SGHNT; CDR2 reads YYREEE (reference sequence). The germline V and J ends were trimmed by 1 base and 3 bases, with 8 bases remaining between them. CDR3 DNA: TGTGCCAGCAGCTTGAGGGGGAACAATCAGCCCCAGCATTTT. Translation gives CASSLRGNNQPQHF.

The rearrangement uses TRBV29-1 and TRBJ2-7, with 10 bases lining up with TRBD1. The CDR3 runs to 13 residues. With V trimmed by 6 bases and J by 4 bases, 6 bases remained unmatched. Germline V gene lookup returns CDR1 SQVTM and CDR2 ANQGSEA. CDR3 region: CSVRDRGPYEQYF. For the CDR3, the DNA is TGCAGCGTCCGGGACAGGGGTCCGTACGAGCAGTACTTC.

This chain uses TRBV7-9 with TRBJ2-7, with 12 bases fitting TRBD2. V dropped 3 bases and J dropped 5; count of bases not matched to a gene: 8. Germline CDR1 SEHNR, CDR2 FQNEAQ (reference sequence). There are 16 residues in the CDR3. The CDR3: CASSFGLAGYTHEQYF. DNA for the CDR3: TGTGCCAGCAGCTTCGGACTAGCGGGATATACCCACGAGCAGTACTTC.